These 6 T cell receptor beta chains were sequenced from one sample in a study of shared clonotypes between healthy human individuals (dated by TCRdb to 2019 to 2021). The receptor library was made with the immunoSEQ multiplex PCR assay. The table was pulled from immuneACCESS by TCRdb, which kept in-frame rearrangements only. Such tables lose some clones; where checked, under half of the loss comes from unresolved V genes, and the rest has no known cause. This sample lists about 2.4 million clones; approximately 93% were detected once. Together, the top ten hold approximately 0.35% of the sample. The sequenced material came from naive CD4+ T cells from PBMCs. This sample's cell subset or site label indicates: CD45RA+ positively selected. All receptors come from a young man in good health. Some clones in this sample may be carry-over from other donors' samples.

The chain carries TRBV28 and TRBJ1-5; 9 bases line up with TRBD1. Germline V lookup: CDR1 MDHEN, CDR2 SYDVKM. After removal of 6 bases from V and 7 bases from J, the junction contained 16 bases not matched to a gene. This CDR3 region has 17 residues. The DNA for the CDR3 is TGTGCCAGCAGATATACAGGGGGCGGTAGGAGGGGACAGCCCCAGCATTTT. Encoded protein: CASRYTGGGRRGQPQHF.

The chain carries TRBV18 and TRBJ1-2; 7 nucleotides line up with TRBD1. V was clipped by 2 bases and J by 3 bases; unmatched bases: 24. CDR1 is KGHSH, CDR2 LQKENI, per germline. The CDR3 consists of 21 residues. The CDR3 DNA reads as TGTGCCAGCTCACCAATGGAAGCAGGAGCAGGGGGAGGTGGTTTGTACTATGGCTACACCTTC. It yields the protein CASSPMEAGAGGGGLYYGYTF.

The chain employs TRBV5-5 and TRBJ2-1; 8 bases are a match to TRBD2. Germline CDR1 SGHKS, CDR2 YYEKEE (reference sequence). Trimming took 3 bases from V and 10 from J; bases not matched to a gene: 12. This CDR3 comprises 15 residues. For the CDR3, the DNA is TGTGCCAGCAGCTCAAGCGGGAGTTCGAAAGGGGAGCAGTTCTTC. Its translation: CASSSSGSSKGEQFF.

This rearrangement joins TRBV6-1 to TRBJ2-1; 7 bases fit TRBD2. In germline, CDR1 is MNHNS, CDR2 SASEGT. The CDR3 consists of 12 residues. Unmatched junction bases numbered 10, after V lost 7 bases and J lost 13 bases. CDR3 protein: CASTGMAGDQFF. The CDR3 nucleotides read TGTGCCAGCACCGGGATGGCGGGAGACCAGTTCTTC.

The chain combines TRBV7-9 with TRBJ1-4; a possible D gene is TRBD1 (5 bases). Trimming shortened V by 5 bases and J by 0 bases, and 22 bases separated the two germline ends. The CDR3 totals 19 residues. Germline loops: CDR1 SEHNR, CDR2 FQNEAQ (reference sequence). The CDR3 DNA follows: TGTGCCAGCAGCCATGGGACGGCTATTAATTTTGCAACTAATGAAAAACTGTTTTTT. Its protein is CASSHGTAINFATNEKLFF.

Only a few counts were recorded for this clone. The rearrangement uses TRBV10-3 and TRBJ1-1; a possible D gene is TRBD1 (5 bases). V lost 6 bases, J lost 0 bases, and 8 bases lay in between. The CDR3 totals 13 residues. Germline V gene sequence: CDR1 ENHRY, CDR2 SYGVKD. CDR3 protein: CAIRLGVNTEAFF. In nucleotides, the CDR3 is TGTGCCATCAGACTGGGGGTGAACACTGAAGCTTTCTTT.